The next 8 T cell receptor beta chains were all read from a single sample in a study of blood T cells in healthy people across ages. Sample-barcoded 5' priming and a J-beta primer mix drove a second PCR of about 6 to 12 cycles. TCRdb fed the 5' RACE reads into MiXCR, producing one record per CDR3 protein. In the table there are about 930,000 distinct CDR3 sequences, around 29% of which are singletons. This sample also belongs to another study, concerning T cells of mothers and their children.

Sequences were obtained from blood. The receptors were gathered from a middle-aged woman in good health.

Note on this clonotype: A much larger clone sits a single nucleotide away, making a read error possible. The rearrangement uses TRBV4-3 and TRBJ2-7; TRBD1 might be the D (6 bases). In germline, CDR1 is LGHNA, CDR2 YSLEER. This CDR3 region has 17 residues. DNA of the CDR3: TGCGCCAGCAGCCAACTGCGACCGGGACACCCTAACTACGAGCAGTCCTTC. Amino acid sequence: CASSQLRPGHPNYEQSF.

The chain has TRBV7-2 and TRBJ2-3; TRBD2 aligns across 10 bases. Germline V gene data show CDR1 as SGHTA and CDR2 as FQGNSA. V was pared by 5 bases and J by 4 bases, with 15 bases of the junction left unmatched. The CDR3 is 18 residues long. The CDR3 coding sequence is TGTGCCAGCAGCCTTAAAGTTCTAGCGGGGGAGTGGTCAGATACGCAGTATTTT. Its protein product is CASSLKVLAGEWSDTQYF. The full variable domain, completed using reference TRBV7-2 and TRBJ2-3, is GAGVSQSPSNKVTEKGKDVELRCDPISGHTALYWYRQSLGQGLEFLIYFQGNSAPDKSGLPSDRFSAERTGGSVSTLTIQRTQQEDSAVYLCASSLKVLAGEWSDTQYFGPGTRLTVL.

This clonotype was observed a handful of times. This chain connects TRBV6-5 to TRBJ2-1; D is uncertain. Trimming cost V 2 bases and J 4 bases, with 12 bases left between them. This CDR3 spans 15 amino acids. From germline, CDR1 is MNHEY and CDR2 SVGAGI. CDR3 nucleotides: TGTGCCAGCAGTTACGACTCGGCGAGGTACAATGAGCAGTTCTTC. Residues: CASSYDSARYNEQFF.

Many counts were recorded for this clonotype. V and J are TRBV27 and TRBJ2-6; 8 bases are a match to TRBD1. The CDR3 has 18 amino acids. Trimming removed 5 bases from V and 1 base from J; junction bases left unmatched: 10. The germline V gene encodes CDR1 MNHEY and CDR2 SMNVEV (reference sequence). The CDR3 loop is CASSPRQGMASGANVLTF. CDR3 DNA: TGTGCCAGCAGTCCTAGACAGGGGATGGCTTCTGGGGCCAACGTCCTGACTTTC.

This rearrangement joins TRBV7-3 to TRBJ2-3, with 9 bases matching TRBD1. The V and J ends lost 5 bases and 5 bases, in that order; junction bases with no gene match: 8. Germline assignment: CDR1 SGHTA and CDR2 FQGTGA. The CDR3 is 15 residues long. The CDR3 bases are TGTGCCAGCAGCCCGACCGGGACAGGGATAGATACGCAGTATTTT. Translating it yields CASSPTGTGIDTQYF.

The V and J genes are TRBV10-3 and TRBJ1-1, with D possibly matching TRBD1 (6 bases). V was clipped by 2 bases and J by 7 bases, with 17 bases between them. This CDR3 spans 15 amino acids. Germline V gives CDR1 ENHRY, CDR2 SYGVKD. CDR3 coding DNA: TGTGCCATCAGTGAGGCAAAACAGGGAGCTGTTGAAGCTTTCTTT. Its protein product is CAISEAKQGAVEAFF.

This clonotype was found a few times. The V and J genes are TRBV19 and TRBJ1-5; no clear D. Trimming cost V 6 bases and J 7 bases, with 13 bases left between them. CDR3 size: 13 residues. Germline assignment: CDR1 LNHDA and CDR2 SQIVND (reference sequence). The chain's CDR3 is CASRTVGYQPQHF. CDR3 in DNA: TGTGCCAGTAGAACGGTGGGGTACCAGCCCCAGCATTTT.

This chain joins TRBV20-1 and TRBJ1-1; TRBD1 matches 7 bases. V trimming: 0 bases; J trimming: 7 bases; junction bases outside the gene matches: 5. This CDR3 is built from 13 residues. Germline CDR1 and CDR2: DFQATT and SNEGSKA (reference sequence). CDR3 nucleotides: TGCAGTGCTAGAGATCTTCAGGGGGATGAAGCTTTCTTT. Translating it yields CSARDLQGDEAFF.